This T cell receptor (beta chain) was identified during a study of T cell changes during pregnancy in multiple sclerosis. V dropped 4 bases and J dropped 12 bases, with 18 bases sitting between them. The CDR3 consists of 13 residues. Germline CDR1 is SGHNT and CDR2 is YENEEA. Produced via immunoSEQ multiplex PCR; TCRdb's table is partial and in-frame only. The table lists tens of thousands of clones, about 90% of them singletons. The clonotype was recovered from a female donor with multiple sclerosis, enrolled in a pregnancy study. The gene calls are TRBV11-3 and TRBJ1-1; a weak D match, TRBD1 (6 bases). Sequences were derived from CD4+ T cells from peripheral blood mononuclear cells, sampled in the second trimester of pregnancy. The CDR3 nucleotides read TGTGCCAGCAGCTCCCCTCCCTACAGGGCGACTTTCTTT. Its protein is CASSSPPYRATFF.